This paragraph covers one TCR beta chain sequence. Its specificity is not known. Method: immunoSEQ multiplex PCR; TCRdb's copy keeps in-frame clones and lacks some. Of some 17,000 clones in the sample, roughly 90% are singletons; the top ten hold just under 20%. The data originate from a study of OX40 agonist ivuxolimab in advanced cancers. On the study more broadly: Partial responses occurred in three patients (one hepatocellular carcinoma, two cutaneous melanoma). Points from the study as a whole: Low normalized T-cell clonal expansion also characterized some of the nonresponders. Blood T cells, both CD4+ and CD8+, expanded clonally by week 6 at 0.1 to 3.0 mg/kg.

The sequencing here drew on CD4+ or CD8+ T cells sorted from blood, taken in a trial of the OX40 agonist ivuxolimab. The receptor was derived from an adult with an advanced solid tumor such as melanoma, head and neck, liver or kidney cancer.

DNA for the CDR3: TGTGCCAGCAGCCGGGACAGCTCAGCAAACTATGGCTACACCTTC. As protein: CASSRDSSANYGYTF. The V and J genes are TRBV5-6 and TRBJ1-2; 7 bases align to TRBD1. With V trimmed by 4 bases and J by 2 bases, 8 bases remained unmatched. CDR1 and CDR2 from the germline V gene are SGHDT and YYEEEE. This CDR3 spans 15 amino acids.